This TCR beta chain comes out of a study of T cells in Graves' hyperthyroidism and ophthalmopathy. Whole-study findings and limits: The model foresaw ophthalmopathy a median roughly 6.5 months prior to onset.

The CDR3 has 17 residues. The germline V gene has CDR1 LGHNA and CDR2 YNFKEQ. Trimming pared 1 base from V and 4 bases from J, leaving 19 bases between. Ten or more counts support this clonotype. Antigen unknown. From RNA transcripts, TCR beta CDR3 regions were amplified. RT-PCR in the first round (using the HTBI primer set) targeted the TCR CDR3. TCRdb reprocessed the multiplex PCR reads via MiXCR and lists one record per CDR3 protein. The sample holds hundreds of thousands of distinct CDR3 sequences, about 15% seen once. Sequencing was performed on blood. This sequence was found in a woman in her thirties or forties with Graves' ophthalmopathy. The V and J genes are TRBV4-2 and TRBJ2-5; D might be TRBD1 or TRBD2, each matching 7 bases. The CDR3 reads CASSQAPQGGVGETQYF. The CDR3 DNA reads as TGTGCCAGCAGCCAAGCCCCCCAGGGGGGGGTGGGAGAGACCCAGTACTTC.